This T cell receptor beta chain is drawn from a study of PD-1 blockade in mismatch repair-deficient tumors. A few pembrolizumab responders had their TCRs sequenced. The count of this clone is one. The method was immunoSEQ multiplex PCR; TCRdb's version includes in-frame clones alone and lacks a portion of them. The repertoire has under 25,000 clones, approximately 84% of them found once; the top ten carry 15% to 20%. Germline V CDR1 and CDR2: MNHEY, SVGAGI. CDR3 size: 16 residues. V lost 0 bases, J lost 5 bases, and 16 bases lay in between. The chain combines TRBV6-5 with TRBJ1-2; a possible D gene is TRBD1 (6 bases). The sample here was peripheral blood, taken 2 weeks after starting pembrolizumab. The sequence derives from an adult with mismatch repair-deficient cancer. DNA for the CDR3: TGTGCCAGCAGTTACTCGATTAAACCAGGGGTTTATGGCTACACCTTC. Translating gives CASSYSIKPGVYGYTF.